Each of the 23 T cell receptor beta chains below was sequenced from the same sample in a study of CD8 T cells in ankylosing spondylitis. MiXCR was run by TCRdb on the 5' RACE reads, yielding one entry per CDR3 protein. The sample records some 150,000 distinct CDR3 sequences, 40% to 50% being singletons. The sequenced material came from synovial fluid, either unsorted or a sorted T cell fraction (not recorded which). These receptors originate from a male donor with ankylosing spondylitis.

The chain couples TRBV29-1 to TRBJ2-2; perhaps TRBD1 as D (6 bases). CDR1 is SQVTM, CDR2 ANQGSEA, per germline. The CDR3 consists of 16 residues. The V and J ends lost 7 bases and 0 bases respectively, with 18 bases between them. Written as DNA, the CDR3 is TGCAGCGGTTATATGGGGGACAAAGCGAACACCGGGGAGCTGTTTTTT. As protein: CSGYMGDKANTGELFF.

This chain uses TRBV29-1 with TRBJ2-7; TRBD1 aligns across 10 bases. Germline V gene data show CDR1 as SQVTM and CDR2 as ANQGSEA. This CDR3 has 15 residues. J was trimmed by 3 bases and V by 2 bases; bases with no gene match: 7. The CDR3 DNA follows: TGCAGCGTTGAAAGGGACAGGGGAGAATTCTACGAGCAGTACTTC. Translation: CSVERDRGEFYEQYF.

The chain uses TRBV28 and TRBJ2-1; possible D gene TRBD1, 7 bases. V dropped 3 bases and J dropped 4 bases, with 16 bases sitting between them. This CDR3 is 16 amino acids long. Germline V CDR1 and CDR2: MDHEN, SYDVKM. CDR3 sequence (DNA): TGTGCCAGCAGTTTCCCCCGGCAGGGGGGATACAATGAGCAGTTCTTC. Translated: CASSFPRQGGYNEQFF.

This clonotype was observed a few times. The V gene is TRBV21-1, the J gene TRBJ1-2; the D call TRBD1 from the table was never checked on the DNA. TRBV21-1 constitutes a pseudogene. The CDR3 contains 13 residues. In DNA, the CDR3 is TGTGCCAGCGGAGCCAGGGTTAACTATGGCTACACCTTC. It translates to CASGARVNYGYTF.

The chain uses TRBV14 and TRBJ1-2, with TRBD1 as a possible D gene (5 bases). The V gene's germline CDR1 is SGHDN and CDR2 FVKESK. This CDR3 region has 18 residues. Deletions cut 2 bases from V and 4 bases from J, with 23 bases between. This chain's CDR3 is CASSQFRGEQLETYGYTF. In DNA, the CDR3 is TGTGCCAGCAGCCAATTCCGGGGGGAACAACTCGAGACCTATGGCTACACCTTC.

This clonotype has more than one count but fewer than ten. The chain recombines TRBV5-1 with TRBJ2-3; possibly TRBD1 for D (6 bases). CDR3 size: 16 residues. CDR1 is SGHRS, CDR2 YFSETQ, per germline. Trimming stripped 0 bases from V and 2 bases from J, with 13 bases between. The CDR3, as DNA: TGCGCCAGCAGCTTGGAGGTACAGGGCGCCACAGATACGCAGTATTTT. Translated: CASSLEVQGATDTQYF.

The chain employs TRBV27 and TRBJ2-5; perhaps D is TRBD1 or TRBD2 (5 bases each). Germline CDR1 and CDR2: MNHEY and SMNVEV (reference sequence). The CDR3 contains 14 residues. V was pared by 5 bases and J by 4 bases, with 14 bases between. As DNA, the CDR3 is TGTGCCAGCAGTCACAGGCTAGCCCCAGAGACCCAGTACTTC. This translates into CASSHRLAPETQYF.

In this sample, this clonotype turned up a few times. The chain recombines TRBV12-3 or TRBV12-4 with TRBJ2-1; the D gene is possibly TRBD2 (5 bases). Trimming took 2 bases from V and 7 from J, leaving 9 bases between them. The CDR3 contains 13 residues. The CDR3 sequence: CASSLFRENEQFF. In DNA, the CDR3 is TGTGCCAGCAGTTTATTTAGGGAGAATGAGCAGTTCTTC.

This sequence joins TRBV28 and TRBJ2-7; D not certain. This CDR3 has 20 residues. Trimming stripped 5 bases from V and 3 bases from J, with 32 bases between. Germline assignment: CDR1 MDHEN and CDR2 SYDVKM. The CDR3 coding sequence is TGTGCCAGCAGTCCGAACCCATACCTCTTCCACTCGACGCCCTTCTACGAGCAGTACTTC. Translating it yields CASSPNPYLFHSTPFYEQYF.

The chain combines TRBV18 with TRBJ1-2; TRBD1 matches at 7 bases. The CDR3 length is 15 residues. V was clipped by 3 bases and J by 4 bases; unmatched bases: 8. Per germline, CDR1 KGHSH and CDR2 LQKENI. The CDR3 protein is CASSPRRQGGYGYTF. CDR3 in DNA: TGTGCCAGCTCACCGAGGCGACAGGGAGGCTATGGCTACACCTTC.

This clonotype was seen only a few times. V usage is TRBV3-1 and J usage is TRBJ2-7, with 8 bases that match TRBD2. V trimming: 4 bases; J trimming: 6 bases; junction bases outside the gene matches: 11. This CDR3 comprises 15 residues. Germline CDR1 reads LGHDT; CDR2 reads YNNKEL (reference sequence). CDR3 region: CASSLRRVAGIEQYF. DNA of the CDR3: TGTGCCAGCAGCCTGAGGAGGGTAGCGGGAATCGAGCAGTACTTC.

The V call is TRBV4-1, the J call TRBJ1-2; TRBD1 aligns across 9 bases. With 1 base clipped from V and 7 bases from J, the junction kept 10 bases outside the gene matches. CDR3 length: 16 amino acids. CDR1 and CDR2 from the germline V gene are MGHRA and YSYEKL. In DNA form, the CDR3 reads TGCGCCAGCAGCCAAGCAACCGGGACAGGGTTCTTTGGCTACACCTTC. This sequence encodes CASSQATGTGFFGYTF.

V gene TRBV7-9 combines with J gene TRBJ1-2, with a tentative D call TRBD1 (5 bases). V dropped 1 base and J dropped 4 bases, with 10 bases sitting between them. The CDR3 runs 14 residues. Germline V gene sequence: CDR1 SEHNR, CDR2 FQNEAQ (reference sequence). The CDR3: CASSLGWDGYGYTF. CDR3 in DNA: TGTGCCAGCAGCTTAGGTTGGGACGGCTATGGCTACACCTTC.

This clonotype was counted a single time. This sequence joins TRBV12-3 or TRBV12-4 and TRBJ2-2; tentative D call: TRBD2 (6 bases). Trimming removed 1 base at V and 5 bases at J, with 11 bases between. The CDR3 is 15 amino acids. The CDR3 DNA reads as TGTGCCAGCAGTTTAGGGAGGGGATGGACCGGGGAGCTGTTTTTT. It specifies CASSLGRGWTGELFF.

The CDR3 sequence is CASSFRRTGNNQPQHF. The CDR3 DNA follows: TGTGCCAGCAGCTTTAGGAGGACAGGGAACAATCAGCCCCAGCATTTT. This chain joins TRBV7-6 and TRBJ1-5; 8 bases line up with TRBD1. The CDR3 is 16 residues long. Germline V lookup: CDR1 SGHVS, CDR2 FNYEAQ. V was pared by 3 bases and J by 3 bases, with 7 bases of the junction left unmatched.

This clonotype appeared once. The chain employs TRBV27 and TRBJ2-7; a possible D gene is TRBD2 (6 bases). V was shortened by 2 bases and J by 3 bases, with 14 bases between the two germline ends. Germline V lookup: CDR1 MNHEY, CDR2 SMNVEV (reference sequence). CDR3 size: 15 residues. The DNA for the CDR3 is TGTGCCAGCAGTTTAGGGGGGACTCAAATCTACGAGCAGTACTTC. Its protein product is CASSLGGTQIYEQYF.

This sequence joins TRBV4-1 and TRBJ2-1, with a tentative D call TRBD1 (6 bases). CDR3 size: 17 residues. Germline V CDR1 and CDR2: MGHRA, YSYEKL. The ends were cut back, 1 base at V and 3 bases at J, with 16 bases in the middle. The CDR3 is CASSQAPGVFFYNEQFF. Here the CDR3 DNA reads TGCGCCAGCAGCCAAGCCCCAGGGGTTTTTTTCTACAATGAGCAGTTCTTC.

The table lists this clonotype with a few counts. The genes are TRBV28 and TRBJ1-1; a weak D match, TRBD1 (5 bases). V lost 5 bases, J lost 8 bases, and 21 bases lay in between. The CDR3 length is 15 residues. Per the germline V gene, CDR1 is MDHEN and CDR2 is SYDVKM. CDR3 amino acids: CASSRAMVRYREAFF. DNA of the CDR3: TGTGCCAGCAGTCGTGCAATGGTCAGGTACAGGGAAGCTTTCTTT.

V and J are TRBV29-1 and TRBJ1-2; tentatively, D is TRBD1 (5 bases). Per the germline V gene, CDR1 is SQVTM and CDR2 is ANQGSEA. Trimming removed 5 bases at V and 0 bases at J, with 10 bases between. The CDR3 loop spans 13 amino acids. The CDR3 sequence is CSVWAGTNYGYTF. In DNA, the CDR3 is TGCAGCGTTTGGGCAGGGACTAACTATGGCTACACCTTC.

This clonotype has only a few counts. V gene TRBV27 combines with J gene TRBJ1-4; no reliable D call. The germline V gene has CDR1 MNHEY and CDR2 SMNVEV (reference sequence). This CDR3 is built from 14 residues. Deletions cut 6 bases from V and 6 bases from J, with 14 bases between. CDR3 nucleotide sequence: TGTGCCAGCAGCCCCGACTTGGGTGATGAAAAACTGTTTTTT. Residues: CASSPDLGDEKLFF.

J is TRBJ1-1 and V is TRBV12-3 or TRBV12-4, with D uncertain. The CDR3 covers 12 residues. The CDR3 region is CAIDSRYTEAFF. The CDR3 DNA reads TGTGCTATAGACTCGAGGTACACTGAAGCTTTCTTT.

This clonotype was picked up many times. V usage is TRBV28 and J usage is TRBJ2-7; no reliable D call. This CDR3 is built from 15 residues. Trimming pared 3 bases from V and 2 bases from J, leaving 14 bases between. CDR1 is MDHEN and CDR2 is SYDVKM in the germline V gene. As DNA, the CDR3 is TGTGCCAGCAGTTTGGTCGAAAACCGAGCCTACGAGCAGTACTTC. This gives the protein CASSLVENRAYEQYF.

At least ten counts were recorded for this clonotype. The rearrangement links TRBV5-6 to TRBJ1-5; possibly TRBD1 for D (5 bases). Per the germline V gene, CDR1 is SGHDT and CDR2 is YYEEEE. Trimming removed 3 bases at V and 2 bases at J, with 6 bases between. The CDR3 extends over 13 amino acids. The CDR3 reads CASSWGGNQPQHF. CDR3 coding DNA: TGTGCCAGCAGCTGGGGGGGCAATCAGCCCCAGCATTTT.